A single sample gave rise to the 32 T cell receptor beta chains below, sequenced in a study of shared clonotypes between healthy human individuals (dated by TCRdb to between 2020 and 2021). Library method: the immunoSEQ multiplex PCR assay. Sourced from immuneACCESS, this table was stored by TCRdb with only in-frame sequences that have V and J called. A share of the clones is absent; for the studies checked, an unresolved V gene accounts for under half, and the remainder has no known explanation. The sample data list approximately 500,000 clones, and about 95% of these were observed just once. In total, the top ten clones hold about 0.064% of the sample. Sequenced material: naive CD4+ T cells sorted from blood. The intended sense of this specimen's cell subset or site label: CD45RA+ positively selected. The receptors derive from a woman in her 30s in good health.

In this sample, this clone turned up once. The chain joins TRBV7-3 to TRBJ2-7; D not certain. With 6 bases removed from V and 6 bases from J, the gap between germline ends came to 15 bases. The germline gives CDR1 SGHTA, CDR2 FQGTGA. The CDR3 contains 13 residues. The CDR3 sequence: CASRNGGVVEQYF. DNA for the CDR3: TGTGCCAGCAGGAACGGCGGAGTAGTCGAGCAGTACTTC. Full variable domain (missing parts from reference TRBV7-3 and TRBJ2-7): GAGVSQTPSNKVTEKGKYVELRCDPISGHTALYWYRQSLGQGPEFLIYFQGTGAADDSGLPNDRFFAVRPEGSVSTLKIQRTERGDSAVYLCASRNGGVVEQYFGPGTRLTVT.

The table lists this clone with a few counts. The CDR3 DNA follows: TGTGCCAGCTCAGCCCCGGGGAATCAGCCCCAGCATTTT. Translating gives CASSAPGNQPQHF. This sequence joins TRBV18 and TRBJ1-5; D gene uncertain. This CDR3 contains 13 residues. Germline V gene sequence: CDR1 KGHSH, CDR2 LQKENI. Trimming removed 5 bases at V and 4 bases at J, with 9 bases between.

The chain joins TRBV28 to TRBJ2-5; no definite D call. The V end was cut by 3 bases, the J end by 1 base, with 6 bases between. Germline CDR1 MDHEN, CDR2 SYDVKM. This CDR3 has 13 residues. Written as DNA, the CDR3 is TGTGCCAGCAGTTTTCACAGCCAAGAGACCCAGTACTTC. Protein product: CASSFHSQETQYF.

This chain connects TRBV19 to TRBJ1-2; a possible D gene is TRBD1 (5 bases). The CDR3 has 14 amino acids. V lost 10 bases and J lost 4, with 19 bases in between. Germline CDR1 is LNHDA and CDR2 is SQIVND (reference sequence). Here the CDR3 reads CATQLAGIGYGYTF. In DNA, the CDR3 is TGTGCCACCCAGCTCGCAGGGATCGGCTATGGCTACACCTTC.

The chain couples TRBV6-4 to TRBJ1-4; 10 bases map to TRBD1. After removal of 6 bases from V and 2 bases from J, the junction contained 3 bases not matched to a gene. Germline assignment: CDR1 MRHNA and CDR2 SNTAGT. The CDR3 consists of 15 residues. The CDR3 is CASRGQGRTNEKLFF. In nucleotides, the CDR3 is TGTGCCAGCAGGGGACAGGGGAGGACTAATGAAAAACTGTTTTTT.

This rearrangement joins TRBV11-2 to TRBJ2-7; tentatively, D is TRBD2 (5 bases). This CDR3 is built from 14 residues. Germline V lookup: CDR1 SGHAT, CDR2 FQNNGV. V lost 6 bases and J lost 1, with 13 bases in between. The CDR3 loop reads CASRSSSASYEQYF. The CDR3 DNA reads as TGTGCCAGCAGATCTAGCTCCGCGTCCTACGAGCAGTACTTC.

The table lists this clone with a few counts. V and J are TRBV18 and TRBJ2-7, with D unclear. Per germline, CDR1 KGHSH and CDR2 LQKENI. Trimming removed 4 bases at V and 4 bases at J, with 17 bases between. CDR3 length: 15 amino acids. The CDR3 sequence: CASSRVGDSLYEQYF. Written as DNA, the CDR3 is TGTGCCAGCTCACGCGTAGGTGACTCCTTGTACGAGCAGTACTTC.

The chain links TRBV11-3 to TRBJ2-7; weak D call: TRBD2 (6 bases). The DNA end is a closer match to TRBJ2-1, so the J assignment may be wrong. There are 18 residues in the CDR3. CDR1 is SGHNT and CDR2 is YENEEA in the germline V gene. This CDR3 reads CASSFSRGSGGRRNEQFF. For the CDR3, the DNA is TGTGCCAGCAGCTTCTCCCGGGGGAGTGGGGGGAGGAGGAATGAGCAGTTCTTC.

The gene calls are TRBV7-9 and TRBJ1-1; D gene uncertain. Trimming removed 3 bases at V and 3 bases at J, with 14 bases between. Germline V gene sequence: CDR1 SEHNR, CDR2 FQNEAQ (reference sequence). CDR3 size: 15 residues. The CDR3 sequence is CASSLGPGIYTEAFF. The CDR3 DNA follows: TGTGCCAGCAGCTTGGGTCCAGGAATATACACTGAAGCTTTCTTT.

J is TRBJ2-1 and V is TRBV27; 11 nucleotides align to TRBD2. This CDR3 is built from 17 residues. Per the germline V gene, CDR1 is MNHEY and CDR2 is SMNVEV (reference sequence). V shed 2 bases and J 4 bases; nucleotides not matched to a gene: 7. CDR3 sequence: CASSLTRGTSGYNEQFF. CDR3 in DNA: TGTGCCAGCAGTTTAACGCGAGGGACTAGCGGATACAATGAGCAGTTCTTC.

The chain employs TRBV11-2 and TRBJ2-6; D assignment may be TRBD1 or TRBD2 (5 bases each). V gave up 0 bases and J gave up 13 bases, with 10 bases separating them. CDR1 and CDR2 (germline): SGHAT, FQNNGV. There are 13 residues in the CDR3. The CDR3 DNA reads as TGTGCCAGCAGCTTAGATCGTGGGGGAGTCCTGACTTTC. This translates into CASSLDRGGVLTF.

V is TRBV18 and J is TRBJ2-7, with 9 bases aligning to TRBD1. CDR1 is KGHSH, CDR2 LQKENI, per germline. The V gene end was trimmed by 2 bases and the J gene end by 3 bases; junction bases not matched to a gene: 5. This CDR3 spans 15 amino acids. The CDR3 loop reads CASSPSRDRDYEQYF. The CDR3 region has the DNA TGTGCCAGCTCACCAAGCCGGGACAGGGACTACGAGCAGTACTTC. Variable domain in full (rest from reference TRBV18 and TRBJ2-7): NAGVMQNPRHLVRRRGQEARLRCSPMKGHSHVYWYRQLPEEGLKFMVYLQKENIIDESGMPKERFSAEFPKEGPSILRIQQVVRGDSAAYFCASSPSRDRDYEQYFGPGTRLTVT.

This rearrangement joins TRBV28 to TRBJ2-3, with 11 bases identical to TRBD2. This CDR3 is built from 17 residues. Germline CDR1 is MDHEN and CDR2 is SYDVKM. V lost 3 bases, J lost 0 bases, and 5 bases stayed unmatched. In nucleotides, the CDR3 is TGTGCCAGCAGTTTGGCCGGGACTAGCGGAAGCACAGATACGCAGTATTTT. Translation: CASSLAGTSGSTDTQYF.

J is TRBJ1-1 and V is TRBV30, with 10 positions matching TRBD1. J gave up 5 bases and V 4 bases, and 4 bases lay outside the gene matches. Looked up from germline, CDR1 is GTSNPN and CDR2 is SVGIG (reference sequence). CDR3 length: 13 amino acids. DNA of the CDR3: TGTGCCTGGATCGGGACAGGGGTTACTGAAGCTTTCTTT. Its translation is CAWIGTGVTEAFF.

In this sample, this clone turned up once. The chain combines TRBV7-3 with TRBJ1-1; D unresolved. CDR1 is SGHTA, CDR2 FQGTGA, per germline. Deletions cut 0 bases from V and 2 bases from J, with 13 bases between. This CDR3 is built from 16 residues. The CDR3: CASSLTFVDGNTEAFF. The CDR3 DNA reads TGTGCCAGCAGCTTAACGTTCGTTGACGGCAACACTGAAGCTTTCTTT.

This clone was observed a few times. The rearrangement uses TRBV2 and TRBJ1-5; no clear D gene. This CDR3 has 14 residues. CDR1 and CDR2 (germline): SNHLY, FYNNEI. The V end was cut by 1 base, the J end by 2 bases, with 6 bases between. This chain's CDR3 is CASSEVDGNQPQHF. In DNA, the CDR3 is TGTGCCAGCAGTGAAGTGGATGGCAATCAGCCCCAGCATTTT.

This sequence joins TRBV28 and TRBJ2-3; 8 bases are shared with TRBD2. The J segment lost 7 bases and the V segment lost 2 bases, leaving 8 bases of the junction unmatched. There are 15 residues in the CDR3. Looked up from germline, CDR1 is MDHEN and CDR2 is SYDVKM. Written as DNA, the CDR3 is TGTGCCAGCAGTTTACCAGCGGGAGACTTACATACGCAGTATTTT. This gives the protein CASSLPAGDLHTQYF. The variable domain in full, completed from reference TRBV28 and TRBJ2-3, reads DVKVTQSSRYLVKRTGEKVFLECVQDMDHENMFWYRQDPGLGLRLIYFSYDVKMKEKGDIPEGYSVSREKKERFSLILESASTNQTSMYLCASSLPAGDLHTQYFGPGTRLTVL.

CDR3 amino acids: CASSFHPFGASGARDTQYF. The DNA for the CDR3 is TGCGCCAGCAGCTTCCACCCGTTTGGGGCTAGCGGGGCGAGGGATACGCAGTATTTT. The chain joins TRBV10-2 to TRBJ2-3; 9 nucleotides line up with TRBD2. V lost 6 bases to trimming and J lost 6 bases; unmatched junction nucleotides: 22. The CDR3 contains 19 residues. Germline V gene data show CDR1 as WSHSY and CDR2 as SAAADI.

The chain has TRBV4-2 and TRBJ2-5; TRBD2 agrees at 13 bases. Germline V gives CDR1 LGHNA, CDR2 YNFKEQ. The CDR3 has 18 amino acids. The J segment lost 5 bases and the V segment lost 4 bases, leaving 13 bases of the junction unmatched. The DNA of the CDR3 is TGTGCCAGCAGCCGCCGACTAGCGGGAGGCCCGGGAGGGGAGACCCAGTACTTC. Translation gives CASSRRLAGGPGGETQYF.

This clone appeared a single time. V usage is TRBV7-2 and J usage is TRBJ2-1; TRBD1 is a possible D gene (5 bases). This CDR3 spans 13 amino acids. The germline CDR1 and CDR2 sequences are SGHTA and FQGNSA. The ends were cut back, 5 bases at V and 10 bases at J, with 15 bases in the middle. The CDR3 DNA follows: TGTGCCAGCAGCCAAGGGGTAGAGGAGGAGCAGTTCTTC. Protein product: CASSQGVEEEQFF.

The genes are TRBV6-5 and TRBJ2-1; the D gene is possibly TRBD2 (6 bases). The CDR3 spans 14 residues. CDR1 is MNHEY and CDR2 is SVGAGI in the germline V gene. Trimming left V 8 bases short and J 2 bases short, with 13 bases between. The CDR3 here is CASRTREAYNEQFF. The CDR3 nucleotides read TGTGCCAGCCGGACAAGGGAGGCCTACAATGAGCAGTTCTTC.

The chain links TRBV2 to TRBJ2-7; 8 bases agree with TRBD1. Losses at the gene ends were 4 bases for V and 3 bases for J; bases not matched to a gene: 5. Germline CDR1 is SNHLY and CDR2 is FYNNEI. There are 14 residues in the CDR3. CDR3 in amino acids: CASSGQGILYEQYF. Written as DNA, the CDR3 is TGTGCCAGCAGTGGACAGGGGATCCTCTACGAGCAGTACTTC.

The CDR3 DNA follows: TGTGCCAGTAGAGGACAGGCCCCCTACGAGCAGTACTTC. Translation gives CASRGQAPYEQYF. The genes are TRBV19 and TRBJ2-5; 7 bases agree with TRBD1. The J call could be wrong; TRBJ2-7 is a better fit for the DNA end. This CDR3 is built from 13 residues. The germline gives CDR1 LNHDA, CDR2 SQIVND (reference sequence).

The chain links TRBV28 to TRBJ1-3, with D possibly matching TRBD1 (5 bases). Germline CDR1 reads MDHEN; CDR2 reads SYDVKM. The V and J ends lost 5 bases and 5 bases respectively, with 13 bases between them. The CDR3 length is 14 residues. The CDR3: CASSRRTQRNTIYF. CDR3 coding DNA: TGTGCCAGCAGTCGAAGGACACAGAGAAACACCATATATTTT.

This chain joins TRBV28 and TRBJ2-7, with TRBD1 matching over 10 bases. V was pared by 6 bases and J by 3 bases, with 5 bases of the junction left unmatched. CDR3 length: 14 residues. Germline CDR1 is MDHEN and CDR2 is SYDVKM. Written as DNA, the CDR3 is TGTGCCAGCAGGGACAGGGGGGCGCACTACGAGCAGTACTTC. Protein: CASRDRGAHYEQYF.

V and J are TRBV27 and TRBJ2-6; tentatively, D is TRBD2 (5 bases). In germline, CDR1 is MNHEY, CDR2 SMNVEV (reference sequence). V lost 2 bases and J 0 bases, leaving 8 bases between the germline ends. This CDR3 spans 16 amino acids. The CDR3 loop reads CASSLRTGSGANVLTF. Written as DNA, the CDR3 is TGTGCCAGCAGTTTAAGGACTGGCTCTGGGGCCAACGTCCTGACTTTC.

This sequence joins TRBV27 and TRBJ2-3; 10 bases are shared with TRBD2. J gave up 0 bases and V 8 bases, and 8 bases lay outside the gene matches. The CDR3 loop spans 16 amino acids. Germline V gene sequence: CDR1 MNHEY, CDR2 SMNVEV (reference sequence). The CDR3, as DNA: TGTGCCAGCGGACCGGGACTAGCGAAGAGCACAGATACGCAGTATTTT. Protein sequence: CASGPGLAKSTDTQYF.

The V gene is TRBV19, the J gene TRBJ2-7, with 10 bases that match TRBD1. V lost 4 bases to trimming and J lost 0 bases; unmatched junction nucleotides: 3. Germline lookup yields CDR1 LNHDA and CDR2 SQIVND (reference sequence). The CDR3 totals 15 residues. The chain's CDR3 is CASSTGQGSSYEQYF. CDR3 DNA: TGTGCCAGTAGTACGGGACAGGGGAGCTCCTACGAGCAGTACTTC.

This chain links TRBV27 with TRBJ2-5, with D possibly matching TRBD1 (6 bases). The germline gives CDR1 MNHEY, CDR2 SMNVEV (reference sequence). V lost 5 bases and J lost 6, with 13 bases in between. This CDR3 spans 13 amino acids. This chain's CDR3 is CASSRDRRQTQYF. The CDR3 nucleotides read TGTGCCAGCAGTCGAGACAGGCGGCAGACCCAGTACTTC.

The CDR3 DNA follows: TGTGCCAGCAGTCCGACGACAGCCTGGAGCAATTCACCCCTCCACTTT. Translation gives CASSPTTAWSNSPLHF. The chain recombines TRBV28 with TRBJ1-6, with D possibly matching TRBD1 (5 bases). Germline V lookup: CDR1 MDHEN, CDR2 SYDVKM. This CDR3 region has 16 residues. V shed 5 bases and J shed 7 bases, with 18 bases lying between them.

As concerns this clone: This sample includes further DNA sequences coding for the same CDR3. In nucleotides, the CDR3 is TGTGCCAGCAGGGCAAATGAAAAACTGTTTTTT. Translation: CASRANEKLFF. This chain connects TRBV6-5 to TRBJ1-4; D is ambiguous. V was pared by 6 bases and J by 5 bases, with 4 bases between. Germline V gene lookup returns CDR1 MNHEY and CDR2 SVGAGI. CDR3 length: 11 residues.

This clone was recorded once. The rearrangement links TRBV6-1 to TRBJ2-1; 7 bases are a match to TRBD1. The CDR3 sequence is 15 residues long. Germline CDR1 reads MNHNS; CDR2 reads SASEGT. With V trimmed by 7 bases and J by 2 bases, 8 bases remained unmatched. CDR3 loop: CASIKDRFPYNEQFF. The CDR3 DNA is TGTGCCAGCATCAAGGACAGGTTCCCCTACAATGAGCAGTTCTTC.